A single sample is the source of the 26 T cell receptor beta chains below, sequenced in a study of T cells expressing NK-cell markers. TCRdb reanalyzed the 5' RACE reads and collapses them to one entry per CDR3 protein, without DNA. This sample's table has about 260,000 distinct CDR3 sequences. The specimen was blood T cells: a sorted CD56 or NKG2C T cell subset, CD4+ or CD8+ T cells, or bulk PBMC T cells (not recorded which). These receptors were taken from a woman aged 18 to 75 in good health.

The rearrangement joins TRBV12-3 or TRBV12-4 to TRBJ1-5; the D call from TCRdb, TRBD1, cannot be confirmed without DNA. The CDR3 runs 14 residues. This CDR3 is CASSWTGSNQPQHF.

The chain has TRBV7-2 and TRBJ2-1; TCRdb returns TRBD1, unconfirmable since there is no DNA. The CDR3 length is 16 residues. Germline lookup yields CDR1 SGHTA and CDR2 FQGNSA. CDR3 protein: CASTPGGSGQGAKQFF.

The chain uses TRBV4-2 and TRBJ2-4. This CDR3 region has 15 residues. Germline CDR1 LGHNA, CDR2 YNFKEQ. This CDR3 is CASSPVDLAKNIQYF.

This rearrangement joins TRBV4-2 to TRBJ2-1; as DNA is missing, the TRBD2 call by TCRdb cannot be tested. Germline CDR1 and CDR2: LGHNA and YNFKEQ. The CDR3 is 15 amino acids. The CDR3 reads CASSQKAVQHNEQFF.

This rearrangement joins TRBV12-3 or TRBV12-4 to TRBJ2-5; TCRdb's D call of TRBD1 is untestable without DNA. The CDR3 extends over 13 amino acids. This CDR3 is CASSPGKRETQYF.

V gene TRBV28 combines with J gene TRBJ1-1; TCRdb's D gene call, TRBD1, goes unchecked for lack of DNA. Germline V CDR1 and CDR2: MDHEN, SYDVKM. CDR3 length: 16 residues. This CDR3 reads CASSLGQVLSNTEAFF. The full variable domain, rest sourced from reference TRBV28 and TRBJ1-1, is DVKVTQSSRYLVKRTGEKVFLECVQDMDHENMFWYRQDPGLGLRLIYFSYDVKMKEKGDIPEGYSVSREKKERFSLILESASTNQTSMYLCASSLGQVLSNTEAFFGQGTRLTVV.

The CDR3 sequence is CATSGSGRALGNEQFF. The V call is TRBV24-1, the J call TRBJ2-1; TCRdb proposes TRBD2, but this gene call is untestable without DNA. The germline V gene has CDR1 KGHDR and CDR2 SFDVKD. This CDR3 is 16 amino acids long.

This sequence joins TRBV20-1 and TRBJ1-2; lacking DNA, the TRBD1 call made by TCRdb goes unchecked. This CDR3 has 14 residues. CDR1 and CDR2 (germline): DFQATT, SNEGSKA (reference sequence). The CDR3: CSAPNQGTNYGYTF.

The chain is built from TRBV7-3 and TRBJ1-1. CDR3 size: 13 residues. Germline V lookup: CDR1 SGHTA, CDR2 FQGTGA. CDR3 sequence reads: CASSLIKNTEAFF.

Here the CDR3 reads CSARGGLLSYNEQFF. The genes are TRBV20-1 and TRBJ2-1; TCRdb calls TRBD2, which cannot be checked without DNA. There are 15 residues in the CDR3. Germline V gene data show CDR1 as DFQATT and CDR2 as SNEGSKA (reference sequence).

The chain couples TRBV2 to TRBJ2-5. The CDR3 has 13 residues. Per germline, CDR1 SNHLY and CDR2 FYNNEI. CDR3 region: CASSDLDVETQYF.

The chain employs TRBV6-5 and TRBJ2-1; TCRdb indicates TRBD2, and absent DNA this call remains unverified. The CDR3 is 17 amino acids. The germline V gene has CDR1 MNHEY and CDR2 SVGAGI. The CDR3 here is CASSSRLAGGQNNEQFF.

V is TRBV12-3 or TRBV12-4 and J is TRBJ1-3. The CDR3 spans 16 residues. The CDR3 sequence is CASSPVRFLSGNTIYF.

This chain joins TRBV20-1 and TRBJ2-1; the D call from TCRdb, TRBD2, cannot be confirmed without DNA. Germline V CDR1 and CDR2: DFQATT, SNEGSKA (reference sequence). The CDR3 has 16 residues. The CDR3 loop reads CSARPRATYSYNEQFF.

Here the CDR3 reads CASSLRETDTQYF. The genes are TRBV12-3 or TRBV12-4 and TRBJ2-3; TCRdb selects TRBD2, and the lack of DNA leaves this call unchecked. The CDR3 has 13 amino acids.

The V call is TRBV5-6, the J call TRBJ2-3; as DNA is missing, the TRBD2 call by TCRdb cannot be tested. This CDR3 contains 17 residues. The V gene's germline CDR1 is SGHDT and CDR2 YYEEEE. Here the CDR3 reads CASSRPSTSGSLDTQYF.

CDR3 residues: CASSQYTDTQYF. The chain has TRBV3-1 and TRBJ2-3. The CDR3 loop spans 12 amino acids. Germline CDR1 and CDR2: LGHDT and YNNKEL (reference sequence).

The gene calls are TRBV29-1 and TRBJ2-1; TCRdb returns TRBD1, unconfirmable since there is no DNA. CDR1 is SQVTM and CDR2 is ANQGSEA in the germline V gene. The CDR3 totals 13 residues. The CDR3 reads CSVPGVGHNEQFF.

The chain links TRBV12-3 or TRBV12-4 to TRBJ2-5; TCRdb reports TRBD1, a call that lacks DNA to check it against. This CDR3 has 15 residues. This CDR3 reads CASSFVGTLGETQYF.

The chain joins TRBV20-1 to TRBJ1-1; TCRdb's D call, TRBD1, is unchecked because there is no DNA. The germline CDR1 and CDR2 sequences are DFQATT and SNEGSKA (reference sequence). This CDR3 comprises 14 residues. The CDR3 here is CSAKGDVLNTEAFF.

The chain is built from TRBV20-1 and TRBJ1-5; TCRdb lists TRBD1, though no DNA is available to test this call. Germline V lookup: CDR1 DFQATT, CDR2 SNEGSKA (reference sequence). This CDR3 is 16 amino acids long. The CDR3 sequence is CSAADPTGHSNQPQHF.

V gene TRBV12-3 or TRBV12-4 combines with J gene TRBJ1-1; the TCRdb D gene call, TRBD1, has no DNA to confirm it. The CDR3 is 12 amino acids. This chain's CDR3 is CASSLVTGRAFF.

The chain joins TRBV6-2 or TRBV6-3 to TRBJ1-2. CDR3 size: 16 residues. Germline lookup yields CDR1 MNHEY and CDR2 SVGEGT. CDR3: CASSHSRWGLNYGYTF.

The chain uses TRBV20-1 and TRBJ1-5; there is no DNA to check the TCRdb D call of TRBD1. This CDR3 is built from 16 residues. CDR1 is DFQATT and CDR2 is SNEGSKA in the germline V gene (reference sequence). The CDR3 loop reads CSASGVGQEPNQPQHF.

The rearrangement links TRBV10-3 to TRBJ2-7; TCRdb's D call, TRBD2, is unchecked because there is no DNA. The CDR3 spans 14 residues. Germline loops: CDR1 ENHRY, CDR2 SYGVKD. The CDR3 is CAISGLAAFYEQYF.

The chain employs TRBV20-1 and TRBJ1-2. Looked up from germline, CDR1 is DFQATT and CDR2 is SNEGSKA (reference sequence). This CDR3 spans 12 amino acids. CDR3 sequence reads: CSARVGGYGYTF.